A single sample is the source of the 19 T cell receptor beta chains below, sequenced in a study of cytomegalovirus exposure and HLA in healthy donors. PCR involved 60 Vbeta and 13 Jbeta primers. Using immunoSEQ multiplex PCR, the repertoire was profiled, and TCRdb retains in-frame clones only, with some absent. There are under 200,000 clones in the sample; 60% to 85% occur only once, and 5.7% lies in the top ten. The sample taken for sequencing was PBMCs. These TCRs come from a man aged 40-55 years in good health and CMV-seronegative.

The chain carries TRBV15 and TRBJ1-4, with D possibly matching TRBD1 (5 bases). The germline V and J ends were trimmed by 5 bases and 10 bases, with 20 bases remaining between them. Germline CDR1 is LNHNV and CDR2 is YYDKDF (reference sequence). The CDR3 covers 15 residues. CDR3 coding DNA: TGTGCCACCAGCGCCGGAGGGGACGCGCGTGGAAAACTGTTTTTT. It is translated as CATSAGGDARGKLFF.

The rearrangement links TRBV2 to TRBJ2-2; D is possibly TRBD2 (6 bases). CDR1 is SNHLY, CDR2 FYNNEI, per germline. The V end was cut by 7 bases, the J end by 4 bases, with 16 bases between. The CDR3 runs 15 residues. CDR3 in DNA: TGTGCCAGCAAAGGGTGGGACTCCTTCACCGGGGAGCTGTTTTTT. It codes for CASKGWDSFTGELFF.

This sequence joins TRBV10-3 and TRBJ2-7; 13 bases line up with TRBD2. The V segment lost 7 bases and the J segment 3 bases; nucleotides outside the gene matches: 3. The CDR3 sequence is 14 residues long. Germline loops: CDR1 ENHRY, CDR2 SYGVKD. The CDR3 sequence is CAITRTSGSYEQYF. As DNA, the CDR3 is TGTGCCATCACCCGGACTAGCGGGAGCTACGAGCAGTACTTC.

This clone turned up a few times. V usage is TRBV15 and J usage is TRBJ2-7; TRBD2 agrees at 8 bases. The V gene end was trimmed by 4 bases and the J gene end by 10 bases; junction bases not matched to a gene: 12. Per germline, CDR1 LNHNV and CDR2 YYDKDF (reference sequence). CDR3 length: 14 amino acids. The CDR3 sequence is CATSIGGAGGGQYF. CDR3 nucleotides: TGTGCCACCAGCATCGGAGGGGCGGGAGGTGGTCAGTACTTC.

V usage is TRBV11-3 and J usage is TRBJ2-1; D gene ambiguous. Germline V gives CDR1 SGHNT, CDR2 YENEEA. The CDR3 runs to 13 residues. With 4 bases removed from V and 2 bases from J, the gap between germline ends came to 6 bases. CDR3 loop: CASSSSPYNEQFF. CDR3 sequence (DNA): TGTGCCAGCAGCTCTTCCCCCTACAATGAGCAGTTCTTC.

This chain links TRBV7-9 with TRBJ2-7, with 7 bases aligning to TRBD1. Germline loops: CDR1 SEHNR, CDR2 FQNEAQ (reference sequence). The CDR3 covers 14 residues. Trimming cost V 2 bases and J 5 bases; bases outside gene matches: 6. Here the CDR3 reads CASSLSDRDDEQYF. The CDR3, as DNA: TGTGCCAGCAGCTTATCTGACAGGGACGACGAGCAGTACTTC.

V is TRBV18 and J is TRBJ1-1; no reliable D call. Germline-derived CDR1 and CDR2 are KGHSH and LQKENI. The CDR3 spans 13 residues. V was trimmed by 3 bases and J by 1 base, leaving 6 bases between them. The CDR3, as DNA: TGTGCCAGCTCACCGTCAGGGAACACTGAAGCTTTCTTT. This codes for CASSPSGNTEAFF.

The gene calls are TRBV29-1 and TRBJ1-1, with D possibly being TRBD1 (6 bases). Germline-derived CDR1 and CDR2 are SQVTM and ANQGSEA. This CDR3 spans 13 amino acids. The ends were cut back, 5 bases at V and 1 base at J, with 11 bases in the middle. CDR3 amino acids: CSVPGTPNTEAFF. The CDR3 DNA reads TGCAGCGTTCCGGGGACACCGAACACTGAAGCTTTCTTT.

This clone has a handful of counts. The CDR3 DNA reads as TGTGCCTGGCTTACAGGCTCCGAGCAGTACTTC. It yields the protein CAWLTGSEQYF. V and J are TRBV30 and TRBJ2-7; tentative D call: TRBD1 (5 bases). Germline V gene sequence: CDR1 GTSNPN, CDR2 SVGIG (reference sequence). V dropped 5 bases and J dropped 6 bases, with 11 bases sitting between them. The CDR3 spans 11 residues.

The chain carries TRBV2 and TRBJ2-4, with 8 bases identical to TRBD2. The V segment lost 5 bases and the J segment 9 bases; nucleotides outside the gene matches: 9. CDR1 is SNHLY, CDR2 FYNNEI, per germline. The CDR3 is made up of 14 amino acids. The DNA for the CDR3 is TGTGCCAGCAGTCGGGAGCGGGAGAAGGTCATTCAGTACTTC. It specifies CASSREREKVIQYF. Full variable domain (outside the CDR3, taken from reference TRBV2 and TRBJ2-4): EPEVTQTPSHQVTQMGQEVILRCVPISNHLYFYWYRQILGQKVEFLVSFYNNEISEKSEIFDDQFSVERPDGSNFTLKIRSTKLEDSAMYFCASSREREKVIQYFGAGTRLSVL.

The chain recombines TRBV4-3 with TRBJ2-3; no clear D gene. The CDR3 is 15 residues long. V lost 0 bases and J lost 1, with 8 bases in between. The germline V gene has CDR1 LGHNA and CDR2 YSLEER. The CDR3: CASSQDHRRTDTQYF. CDR3 nucleotide sequence: TGCGCCAGCAGCCAAGATCACAGACGCACAGATACGCAGTATTTT.

In its sample, this clone was seen once. The V gene is TRBV6-5, the J gene TRBJ1-2; possibly TRBD1 for D (5 bases). The CDR3 contains 11 residues. V shed 7 bases and J shed 7 bases, with 10 bases lying between them. Germline CDR1 is MNHEY and CDR2 is SVGAGI. The CDR3 DNA follows: TGTGCCAGCACCGCGGGACGTGGCTACACCTTC. The encoded protein is CASTAGRGYTF.

The chain combines TRBV5-4 with TRBJ2-2; 12 positions match TRBD2. Per the germline V gene, CDR1 is SGHNT and CDR2 is YYREEE (reference sequence). The CDR3 totals 16 residues. V lost 4 bases and J lost 7; bases outside the gene matches: 8. The CDR3 here is CASSSRLAGDIGELFF. DNA for the CDR3: TGTGCCAGCAGCAGCCGACTAGCGGGAGATATCGGGGAGCTGTTTTTT.

The chain has TRBV21-1 and TRBJ2-7; the DNA was not compared with TRBD2, the D call given in the table. TRBV21-1 is designated a pseudogene. The CDR3 has 16 residues. The DNA of the CDR3 is TGTGCCAGCAACCTTGAACGAAGCGGGAACCCCTACGAGCAGTACTTC. This sequence encodes CASNLERSGNPYEQYF.

About this clone itself: This sample also contains other DNA sequences that code for the same CDR3. The chain employs TRBV7-2 and TRBJ1-2, with D hard to call. The CDR3 extends over 12 amino acids. Between the trimmed V and J ends, which lost 2 bases and 4 bases, there was a span of 5 bases. Germline V gene data show CDR1 as SGHTA and CDR2 as FQGNSA. DNA of the CDR3: TGTGCCAGCAGCTTAACGGGCTATGGCTACACCTTC. It yields the protein CASSLTGYGYTF. The variable domain in full, completed from reference TRBV7-2 and TRBJ1-2, reads GAGVSQSPSNKVTEKGKDVELRCDPISGHTALYWYRQSLGQGLEFLIYFQGNSAPDKSGLPSDRFSAERTGGSVSTLTIQRTQQEDSAVYLCASSLTGYGYTFGSGTRLTVV.

This sequence joins TRBV19 and TRBJ2-5, with D tentatively TRBD1 (5 bases). The V and J ends lost 3 bases and 5 bases respectively, with 10 bases between them. This CDR3 comprises 13 residues. Germline V gene lookup returns CDR1 LNHDA and CDR2 SQIVND (reference sequence). The CDR3 here is CASSMIAGETQYF. The DNA for the CDR3 is TGTGCCAGTAGTATGATAGCAGGGGAGACCCAGTACTTC.

This chain's CDR3 is CASSYSGRGRTGELFF. The DNA of the CDR3 is TGTGCCAGCAGTTACTCCGGCAGGGGGAGGACCGGGGAGCTGTTTTTT. J is TRBJ2-2 and V is TRBV6-5; tentative D call: TRBD1 (7 bases). The germline CDR1 and CDR2 sequences are MNHEY and SVGAGI. Trimming shortened V by 0 bases and J by 5 bases, and 13 bases separated the two germline ends. This CDR3 has 16 residues.

CDR3 residues: CASSQWAFIAKNIQYF. CDR3 bases: TGCGCCAGCAGCCAATGGGCTTTCATAGCCAAAAACATTCAGTACTTC. The chain links TRBV4-1 to TRBJ2-4; unclear D gene. The CDR3 sequence is 16 residues long. Germline CDR1 is MGHRA and CDR2 is YSYEKL. V was cut by 2 bases and J by 0 bases, with 11 bases left in between.

For this clone: One end of the junction does not line up with germline, which may come from a read error. The same CDR3 can be traced to other DNA sequences in this sample. The CDR3 here is CSAGQREKLFF. Written as DNA, the CDR3 is TGTAGTGCGGGGCAGAGGGAAAAACTGTTTTTT. The rearrangement joins TRBV20-1 to TRBJ1-4, with TRBD1 as a possible D gene (5 bases). The germline gives CDR1 DFQATT, CDR2 SNEGSKA (reference sequence). The CDR3 extends over 11 amino acids.